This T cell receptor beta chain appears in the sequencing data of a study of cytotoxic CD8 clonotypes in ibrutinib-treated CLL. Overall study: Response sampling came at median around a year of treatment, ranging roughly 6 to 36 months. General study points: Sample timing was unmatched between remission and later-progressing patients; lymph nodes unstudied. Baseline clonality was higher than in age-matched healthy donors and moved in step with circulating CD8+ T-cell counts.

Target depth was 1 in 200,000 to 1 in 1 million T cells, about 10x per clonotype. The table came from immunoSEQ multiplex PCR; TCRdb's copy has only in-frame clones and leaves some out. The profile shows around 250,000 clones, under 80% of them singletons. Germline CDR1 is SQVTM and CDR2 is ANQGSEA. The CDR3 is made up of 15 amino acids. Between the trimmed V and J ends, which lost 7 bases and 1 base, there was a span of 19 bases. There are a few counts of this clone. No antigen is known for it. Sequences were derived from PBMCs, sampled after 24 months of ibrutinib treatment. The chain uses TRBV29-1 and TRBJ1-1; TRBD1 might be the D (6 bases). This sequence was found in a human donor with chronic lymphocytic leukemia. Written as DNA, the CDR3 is TGCAGCGCGGCGGGGGCCGGGCTACGGAACACTGAAGCTTTCTTT. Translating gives CSAAGAGLRNTEAFF.